This is a list of T cell receptor beta chains from one sample in a study of low-dose radiotherapy and immunotherapy resistance in tumors. MiXCR was run by TCRdb on the reads, yielding one entry per CDR3 protein. The sample has approximately 90,000 distinct CDR3 sequences; about 18% are singletons. The material was PBMCs, obtained before treatment. The receptors come from a male donor with prostate cancer. Each CDR3 is given with its conserved first and last residue. Each record gives: V gene, CDR3 length, J gene, clone size, D gene, CDR3 protein, CDR3 DNA. D genes are given only for firm matches. Clone size is stated in some rows and not others, as once, few, many or a class when expanded.

V: TRBV5-1
length: 17
J: TRBJ2-2
size: many
D: TRBD1
CDR3: CASSLARTGGITGELFF
DNA: TGCGCCAGCAGCTTGGCCCGGACAGGGGGTATCACCGGGGAGCTGTTTTTT

V: TRBV20-1
length: 15
J: TRBJ2-5
size: many
D: -
CDR3: CSARAGLVGQETQYF
DNA: TGCAGTGCTAGAGCAGGGTTGGTGGGCCAAGAGACCCAGTACTTC

V: TRBV2
length: 15
J: TRBJ2-7
size: -
D: TRBD1
CDR3: CASSEKAGGYYEQYF
DNA: TGTGCCAGCAGTGAAAAGGCAGGGGGCTACTACGAGCAGTACTTC

V: TRBV12-3/TRBV12-4
length: 13
J: TRBJ2-1
size: -
D: TRBD2
CDR3: CASSLAVTNEQFF
DNA: TGTGCCAGCAGCCTAGCGGTCACCAATGAGCAGTTCTTC

V: TRBV24-1
length: 13
J: TRBJ2-3
size: few
D: -
CDR3: CATSDLRRDTQYF
DNA: TGTGCCACCAGTGATTTGCGGCGCGATACGCAGTATTTT

V: TRBV19
length: 17
J: TRBJ2-7
size: -
D: -
CDR3: CASSKINRKRSSYEQYF
DNA: TGTGCCAGTAGTAAAATAAATAGGAAAAGGAGCTCCTACGAGCAGTACTTC

V: TRBV6-6
length: 15
J: TRBJ2-5
size: -
D: TRBD1
CDR3: CASRERGTGRETQYF
DNA: TGTGCCAGCAGAGAGCGAGGGACAGGGCGAGAGACCCAGTACTTC

V: TRBV12-3/TRBV12-4
length: 13
J: TRBJ2-5
size: many
D: TRBD2
CDR3: CASRYSGEETQYF
DNA: TGTGCCAGCAGATATAGCGGGGAAGAGACCCAGTACTTC

V: TRBV6-6
length: 14
J: TRBJ2-1
size: many
D: TRBD2
CDR3: CAMSWGGAYNEQFF
DNA: TGTGCCATGTCTTGGGGGGGGGCCTACAATGAGCAGTTCTTC

V: TRBV2
length: 15
J: TRBJ1-5
size: -
D: TRBD1
CDR3: CASRRQGLESQPQHF
DNA: TGTGCCAGCAGGCGACAGGGTCTAGAGAGTCAGCCCCAGCATTTT

V: TRBV7-2
length: 17
J: TRBJ2-1
size: many
D: TRBD2
CDR3: CASSLVPLAGGKGEQFF
DNA: TGTGCCAGCAGCTTAGTTCCGCTAGCGGGGGGAAAGGGTGAGCAGTTCTTC

V: TRBV5-1
length: 13
J: TRBJ2-7
size: many
D: -
CDR3: CASSSFGQSQQYF
DNA: TGCGCCAGCAGCTCCTTCGGACAATCGCAGCAGTACTTC

V: TRBV6-1
length: 16
J: TRBJ2-3
size: many
D: -
CDR3: CASSELGGGPQNTQYF
DNA: TGTGCCAGCAGTGAACTCGGTGGGGGCCCACAGAATACGCAGTATTTT

V: TRBV5-1
length: 13
J: TRBJ2-5
size: few
D: -
CDR3: CASTSGAQETQYF
DNA: TGCGCCAGCACCTCCGGGGCCCAAGAGACCCAGTACTTC

V: TRBV7-9
length: 14
J: TRBJ2-2
size: many
D: -
CDR3: CASSLVRGTGELFF
DNA: TGTGCCAGCAGCTTAGTACGTGGCACCGGGGAGCTGTTTTTT

V: TRBV6-2/TRBV6-3
length: 14
J: TRBJ2-3
size: -
D: -
CDR3: CASSYGGRTDTQYF
DNA: TGTGCCAGCAGTTACGGGGGGCGCACAGATACGCAGTATTTT

V: TRBV20-1
length: 14
J: TRBJ1-1
size: many
D: -
CDR3: CSARALEGGMEAFF
DNA: TGCAGTGCTAGAGCCCTGGAAGGGGGAATGGAAGCTTTCTTT

V: TRBV29-1
length: 13
J: TRBJ1-1
size: few
D: -
CDR3: CSVEGKENTEAFF
DNA: TGCAGCGTCGAGGGAAAGGAGAACACTGAAGCTTTCTTT

V: TRBV20-1
length: 16
J: TRBJ2-3
size: -
D: TRBD2
CDR3: CSAPRPSGGYTDTQYF
DNA: TGCAGTGCTCCCCGACCCAGCGGGGGATACACAGATACGCAGTATTTT

V: TRBV6-2/TRBV6-3
length: 14
J: TRBJ2-5
size: many
D: -
CDR3: CASSSLADQETQYF
DNA: TGTGCCAGCAGTTCCCTGGCGGATCAAGAGACCCAGTACTTC

V: TRBV2
length: 15
J: TRBJ1-5
size: many
D: TRBD1
CDR3: CASSGTGVGNQPQHF
DNA: TGTGCCAGCAGTGGTACAGGGGTGGGCAATCAGCCCCAGCATTTT

V: TRBV7-2
length: 17
J: TRBJ2-1
size: many
D: TRBD2
CDR3: CASSPRTSGGLYNEQFF
DNA: TGTGCCAGCAGTCCCCGGACTAGCGGGGGTCTCTACAATGAGCAGTTCTTC

V: TRBV7-2
length: 15
J: TRBJ2-7
size: many
D: TRBD2
CDR3: CASRRLAGRSYEQYF
DNA: TGTGCCAGCAGACGGCTAGCGGGCCGCTCCTACGAGCAGTACTTC

V: TRBV6-5
length: 15
J: TRBJ2-4
size: many
D: TRBD1
CDR3: CASSPAGQGHPLPYF
DNA: TGTGCCAGCAGTCCGGCGGGACAGGGGCACCCTTTGCCGTACTTC

V: TRBV5-1
length: 15
J: TRBJ2-5
size: many
D: -
CDR3: CASSRNDPFGETQYF
DNA: TGCGCCAGCAGCCGTAACGATCCGTTCGGGGAGACCCAGTACTTC

V: TRBV9
length: 13
J: TRBJ2-1
size: few
D: -
CDR3: CASSVGVVSEQFF
DNA: TGTGCCAGCAGCGTAGGGGTAGTTAGTGAGCAGTTCTTC

V: TRBV30
length: 14
J: TRBJ1-2
size: many
D: -
CDR3: CAWSAFSHFAGYTF
DNA: TGTGCCTGGAGCGCATTTAGCCACTTCGCTGGCTACACCTTC

V: TRBV6-2/TRBV6-3
length: 15
J: TRBJ2-1
size: -
D: -
CDR3: CASSPVGGLTGEQFF
DNA: TGTGCCAGCAGTCCCGTCGGGGGGCTGACCGGGGAGCAGTTCTTC

V: TRBV19
length: 15
J: TRBJ2-1
size: many
D: TRBD1
CDR3: CASSSRGRVIDEQFF
DNA: TGTGCCAGTAGTTCCAGGGGGCGGGTCATCGATGAGCAGTTCTTC

V: TRBV30
length: 14
J: TRBJ2-7
size: many
D: -
CDR3: CAWNRQPSAYEQYF
DNA: TGTGCCTGGAACCGACAACCGTCGGCCTACGAGCAGTACTTC

V: TRBV24-1
length: 13
J: TRBJ1-2
size: many
D: -
CDR3: CATSSSATNGYTF
DNA: TGTGCCACCAGTTCCTCCGCCACGAACGGCTACACCTTC

V: TRBV3-1
length: 14
J: TRBJ2-1
size: many
D: -
CDR3: CASSQGLGHNEQFF
DNA: TGTGCCAGCAGCCAAGGGCTAGGACACAATGAGCAGTTCTTC

V: TRBV5-1
length: 13
J: TRBJ1-1
size: many
D: -
CDR3: CASSLETAQKAFF
DNA: TGCGCCAGCAGCTTGGAAACAGCACAGAAAGCTTTCTTT

V: TRBV4-1
length: 13
J: TRBJ2-1
size: many
D: TRBD2
CDR3: CASSQGTSYEQFF
DNA: TGCGCCAGCAGCCAAGGGACTAGCTATGAGCAGTTCTTC

V: TRBV15
length: 17
J: TRBJ2-2
size: many
D: -
CDR3: CATSRDLAGSNTGELFF
DNA: TGTGCCACCAGCAGAGATCTTGCAGGGTCGAACACCGGGGAGCTGTTTTTT

V: TRBV12-3/TRBV12-4
length: 12
J: TRBJ2-3
size: -
D: TRBD2
CDR3: CASSFGGDTQYF
DNA: TGTGCCAGCAGTTTCGGGGGGGATACGCAGTATTTT

V: TRBV3-1
length: 15
J: TRBJ1-5
size: many
D: -
CDR3: CASSPLSDSPRPQHF
DNA: TGTGCCAGCAGCCCACTATCGGACTCCCCAAGGCCCCAGCATTTT

V: TRBV20-1
length: 13
J: TRBJ1-5
size: many
D: -
CDR3: CSARRQPNQPQHF
DNA: TGCAGTGCTAGAAGACAGCCCAATCAGCCCCAGCATTTT